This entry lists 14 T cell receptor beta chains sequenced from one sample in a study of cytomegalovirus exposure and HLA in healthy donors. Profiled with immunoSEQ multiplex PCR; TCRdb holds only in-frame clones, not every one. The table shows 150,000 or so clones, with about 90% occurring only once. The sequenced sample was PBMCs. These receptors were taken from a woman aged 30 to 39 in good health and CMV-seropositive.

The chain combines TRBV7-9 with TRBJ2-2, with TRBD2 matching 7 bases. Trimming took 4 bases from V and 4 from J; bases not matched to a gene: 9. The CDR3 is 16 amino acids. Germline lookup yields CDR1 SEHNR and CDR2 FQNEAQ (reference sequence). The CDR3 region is CASSSVGGSLTGELFF. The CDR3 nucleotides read TGTGCCAGCAGCTCCGTCGGCGGGAGTCTCACCGGGGAGCTGTTTTTT. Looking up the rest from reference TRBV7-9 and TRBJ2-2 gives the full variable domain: DTGVSQNPRHKITKRGQNVTFRCDPISEHNRLYWYRQTLGQGPEFLTYFQNEAQLEKSRLLSDRFSAERPKGSFSTLEIQRTEQGDSAMYLCASSSVGGSLTGELFFGEGSRLTVL.

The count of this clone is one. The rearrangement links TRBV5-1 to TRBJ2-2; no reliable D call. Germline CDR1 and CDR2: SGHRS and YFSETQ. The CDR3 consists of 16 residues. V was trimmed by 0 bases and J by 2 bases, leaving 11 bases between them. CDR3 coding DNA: TGCGCCAGCAGCTTGGTTCTCGGTGTTAACACCGGGGAGCTGTTTTTT. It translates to CASSLVLGVNTGELFF.

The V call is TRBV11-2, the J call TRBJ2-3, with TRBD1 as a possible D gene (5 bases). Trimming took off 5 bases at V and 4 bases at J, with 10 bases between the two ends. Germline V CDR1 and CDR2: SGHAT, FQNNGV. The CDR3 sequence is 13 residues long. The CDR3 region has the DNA TGTGCCAGCAGCCCCGTCAGGGCAGATACGCAGTATTTT. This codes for CASSPVRADTQYF.

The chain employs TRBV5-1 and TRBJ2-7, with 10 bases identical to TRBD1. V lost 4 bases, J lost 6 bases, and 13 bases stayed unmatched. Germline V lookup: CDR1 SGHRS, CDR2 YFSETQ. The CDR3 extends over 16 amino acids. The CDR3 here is CASSRGQGIQVGEQYF. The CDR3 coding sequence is TGCGCCAGCAGCCGGGGACAGGGGATTCAGGTGGGCGAGCAGTACTTC.

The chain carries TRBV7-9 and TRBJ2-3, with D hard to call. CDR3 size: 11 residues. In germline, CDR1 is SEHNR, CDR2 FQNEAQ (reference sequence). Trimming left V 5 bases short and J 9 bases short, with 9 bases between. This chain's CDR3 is CASSQAGTQYF. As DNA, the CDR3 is TGTGCCAGCAGCCAGGCTGGCACGCAGTATTTT.

CDR3 DNA sequence: TGTGCCAGCAGCCCGGGAACTAGCGGGAGGAAGCCTAGAACCTACAATGAGCAGTTCTTC. As protein: CASSPGTSGRKPRTYNEQFF. The genes are TRBV9 and TRBJ2-1; 12 bases fit TRBD2. CDR3 length: 20 residues. The V and J ends lost 4 bases and 2 bases, in that order; junction bases with no gene match: 16. Germline V gene sequence: CDR1 SGDLS, CDR2 YYNGEE.

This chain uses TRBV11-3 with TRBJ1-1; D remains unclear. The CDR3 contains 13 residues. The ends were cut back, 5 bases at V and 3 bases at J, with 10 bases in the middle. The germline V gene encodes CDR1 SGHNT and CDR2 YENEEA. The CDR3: CASSRRQDTEAFF. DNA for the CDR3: TGTGCCAGCAGCCGGAGGCAGGACACTGAAGCTTTCTTT.

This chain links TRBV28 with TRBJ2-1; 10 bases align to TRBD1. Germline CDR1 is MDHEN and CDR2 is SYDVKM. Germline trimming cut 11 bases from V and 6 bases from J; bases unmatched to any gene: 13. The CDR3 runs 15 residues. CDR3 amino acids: CAGNSRQGAANEQFF. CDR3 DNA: TGTGCCGGCAACTCGCGACAGGGGGCGGCCAATGAGCAGTTCTTC.

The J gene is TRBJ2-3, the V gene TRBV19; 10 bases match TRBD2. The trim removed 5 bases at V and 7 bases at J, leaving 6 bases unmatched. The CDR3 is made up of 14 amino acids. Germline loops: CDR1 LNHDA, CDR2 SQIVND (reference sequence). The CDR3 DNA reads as TGTGCCAGTAGTCCCTCACTAGCGGGATATACGCAGTATTTT. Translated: CASSPSLAGYTQYF.

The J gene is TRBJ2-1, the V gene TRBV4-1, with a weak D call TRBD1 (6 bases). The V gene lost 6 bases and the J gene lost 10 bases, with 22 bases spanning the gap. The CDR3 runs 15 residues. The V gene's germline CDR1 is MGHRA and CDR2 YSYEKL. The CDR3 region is CASRPGGGLGEEQFF. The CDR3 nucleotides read TGCGCCAGCAGGCCAGGTGGGGGCCTTGGAGAGGAGCAGTTCTTC.

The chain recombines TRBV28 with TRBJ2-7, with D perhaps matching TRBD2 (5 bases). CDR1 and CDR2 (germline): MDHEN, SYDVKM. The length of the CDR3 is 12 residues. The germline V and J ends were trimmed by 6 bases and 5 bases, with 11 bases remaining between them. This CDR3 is CASRPPGDEQYF. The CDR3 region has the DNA TGTGCCAGCAGGCCACCCGGGGACGAGCAGTACTTC.

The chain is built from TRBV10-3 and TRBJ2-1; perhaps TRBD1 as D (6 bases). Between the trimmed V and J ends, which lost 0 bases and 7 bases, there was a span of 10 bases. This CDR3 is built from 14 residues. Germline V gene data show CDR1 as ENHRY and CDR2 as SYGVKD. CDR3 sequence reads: CAISESARGNEQFF. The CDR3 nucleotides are TGTGCCATCAGTGAGTCTGCGAGGGGGAATGAGCAGTTCTTC.

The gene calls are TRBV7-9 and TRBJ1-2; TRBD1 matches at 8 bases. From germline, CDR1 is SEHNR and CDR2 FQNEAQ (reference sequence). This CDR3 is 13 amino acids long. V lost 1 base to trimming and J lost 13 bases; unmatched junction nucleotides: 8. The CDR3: CASSLEAGGRSTF. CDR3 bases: TGTGCCAGCAGCTTAGAGGCAGGGGGCAGGAGCACCTTC.

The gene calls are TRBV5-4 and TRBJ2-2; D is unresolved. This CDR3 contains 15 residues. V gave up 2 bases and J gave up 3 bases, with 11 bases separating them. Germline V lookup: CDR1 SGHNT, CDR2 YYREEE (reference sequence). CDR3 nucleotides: TGTGCCAGCAGCTTAGATCTAGTGGACACCGGGGAGCTGTTTTTT. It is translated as CASSLDLVDTGELFF.